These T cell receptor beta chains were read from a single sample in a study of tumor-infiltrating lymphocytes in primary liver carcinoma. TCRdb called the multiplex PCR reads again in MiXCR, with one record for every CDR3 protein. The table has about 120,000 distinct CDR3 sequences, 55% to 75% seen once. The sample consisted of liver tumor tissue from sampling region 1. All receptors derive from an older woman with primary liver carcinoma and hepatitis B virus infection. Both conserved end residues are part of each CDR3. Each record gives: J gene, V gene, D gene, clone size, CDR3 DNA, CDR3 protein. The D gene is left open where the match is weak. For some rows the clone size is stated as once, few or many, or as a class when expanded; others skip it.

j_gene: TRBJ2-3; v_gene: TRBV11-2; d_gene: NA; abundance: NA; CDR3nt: TGTGCCAGCAGCATAAGAGCAATGGGCACAGATACGCAGTATTTT; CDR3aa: CASSIRAMGTDTQYF
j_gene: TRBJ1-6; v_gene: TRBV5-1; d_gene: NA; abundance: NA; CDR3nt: TGCGCCAGCAGCTTGGACCAGGGGCAGAATTCACCCCTCCACTTT; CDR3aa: CASSLDQGQNSPLHF
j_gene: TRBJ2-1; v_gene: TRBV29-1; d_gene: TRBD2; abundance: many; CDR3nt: TGCAGCGGCCGTAGCGGGAGCTACAATGAGCAGTTCTTC; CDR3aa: CSGRSGSYNEQFF
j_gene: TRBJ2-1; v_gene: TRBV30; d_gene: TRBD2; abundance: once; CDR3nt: TGTGCCTGGATCCCTAGCGGGGTAGCAAATGAGCAGTTCTTC; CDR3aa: CAWIPSGVANEQFF
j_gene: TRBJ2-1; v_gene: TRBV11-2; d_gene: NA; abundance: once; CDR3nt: TGTGCCAGTGGCTTGGCTTTGATGCCGTTCTTC; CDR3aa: CASGLALMPFF
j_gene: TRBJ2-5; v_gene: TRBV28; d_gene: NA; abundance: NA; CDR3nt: TGTGCCAGGAGTTTAGAGGCGCGGACCCAGTACTTC; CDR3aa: CARSLEARTQYF
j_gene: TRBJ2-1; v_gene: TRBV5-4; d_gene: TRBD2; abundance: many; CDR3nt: TGTGCCAGCAGCTTGGTTAGGCTAGCGGGAGGTGGTTCCTACAATGAGCAGTTCTTC; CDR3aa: CASSLVRLAGGGSYNEQFF
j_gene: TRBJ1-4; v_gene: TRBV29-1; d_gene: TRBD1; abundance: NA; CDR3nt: TGCAGCGTTGGGACAGGGGGCTATGAGAAACTGTTTTTT; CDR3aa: CSVGTGGYEKLFF
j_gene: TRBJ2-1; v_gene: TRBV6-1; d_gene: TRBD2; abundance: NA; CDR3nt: TGTGCCAGCAGTGAGGGTTTGGGACTAGTGGGTAGGGATGAGCAGCTCTTC; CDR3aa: CASSEGLGLVGRDEQLF
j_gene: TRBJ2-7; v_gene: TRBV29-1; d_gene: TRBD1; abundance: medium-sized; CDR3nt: TGCAGCGCCAGGACAGGGACCTACGAGCAGTACTTC; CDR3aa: CSARTGTYEQYF
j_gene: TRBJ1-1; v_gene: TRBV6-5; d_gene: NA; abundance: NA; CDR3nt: TGTGCCAGCAATTGCCGAGGGTCCACTGAAGCTTTCTTT; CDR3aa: CASNCRGSTEAFF
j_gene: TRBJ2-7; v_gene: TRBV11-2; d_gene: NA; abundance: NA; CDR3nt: TGTGTCAGCAGCTTAGATTTGACCGGGGTCCACGAGCAGTACTTC; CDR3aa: CVSSLDLTGVHEQYF